This paragraph reports one T cell receptor beta chain. Its antigen is as yet unknown. This specimen belongs to a study of cytomegalovirus exposure and HLA in healthy donors. Turning to the study itself: The Caucasian-associated ancestry cluster held 80% to 90% of more than 350 genotyped donors.

The length of the CDR3 is 16 residues. CDR1 is MDHEN and CDR2 is SYDVKM in the germline V gene. The V end lost 1 base, the J end lost 6 bases, and 18 bases lay between the germline ends. Study-level points and caveats: Later analysis demonstrated an association between a missense DCLRE1C variant and TCR beta V- and J-gene trimming. In a later analysis, compared with equally common non-associated chains, HLA-associated beta chains were more expanded. The study put 150 or so TCR beta chains on its list as cytomegalovirus-associated.

Use of 60 Vbeta and 13 Jbeta primers characterized the PCR. TCRdb keeps only in-frame clones here, not all; method: immunoSEQ multiplex PCR. The sample holds some 110,000 clones, roughly 68% seen once. The sequence was collected from a woman aged 25 to 39 in good health and CMV-seronegative. The chain recombines TRBV28 with TRBJ1-1; D may be TRBD1 (6 bases). Sequencing was done on a sample of PBMCs. CDR3 in amino acids: CASSLLAGGKLSEAFF. DNA of the CDR3: TGTGCCAGCAGTTTATTGGCGGGGGGCAAACTCTCTGAAGCTTTCTTT.